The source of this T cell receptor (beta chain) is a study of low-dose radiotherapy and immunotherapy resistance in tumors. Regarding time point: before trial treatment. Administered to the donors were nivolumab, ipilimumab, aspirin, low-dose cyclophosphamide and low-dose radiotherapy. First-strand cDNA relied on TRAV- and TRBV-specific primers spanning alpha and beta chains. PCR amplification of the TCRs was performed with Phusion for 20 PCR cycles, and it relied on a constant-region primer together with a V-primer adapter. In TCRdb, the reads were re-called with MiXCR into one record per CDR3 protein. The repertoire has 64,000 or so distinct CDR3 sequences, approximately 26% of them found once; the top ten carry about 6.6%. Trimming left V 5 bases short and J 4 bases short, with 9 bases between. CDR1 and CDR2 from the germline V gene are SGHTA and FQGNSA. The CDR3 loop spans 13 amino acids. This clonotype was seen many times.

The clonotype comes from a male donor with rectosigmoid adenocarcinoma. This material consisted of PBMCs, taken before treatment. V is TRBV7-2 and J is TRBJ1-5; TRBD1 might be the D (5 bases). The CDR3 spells CASSVRGNQPQHF. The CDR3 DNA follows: TGTGCCAGCAGCGTCCGGGGGAATCAGCCCCAGCATTTT. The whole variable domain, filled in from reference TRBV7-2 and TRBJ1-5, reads GAGVSQSPSNKVTEKGKDVELRCDPISGHTALYWYRQSLGQGLEFLIYFQGNSAPDKSGLPSDRFSAERTGGSVSTLTIQRTQQEDSAVYLCASSVRGNQPQHFGDGTRLSIL.